This T cell receptor (beta chain) was recovered during a study of blood T cell repertoires in COVID-19. For the study at large: T cells, B-cell-depleted T cells, or PBMCs supplied cDNA or gDNA.

Here immunoSEQ multiplex PCR was the method, and the copy in TCRdb shows in-frame clones only, minus some. The repertoire holds 95,000 to 100,000 clones, with around 84% as singletons. Germline CDR1 and CDR2: ENHRY and SYGVKD. There are 14 residues in the CDR3. The V end was cut by 5 bases, the J end by 6 bases, with 13 bases between. This clone was seen once. The TCR was taken from a woman in her 70s with active or convalescent COVID-19. The genes are TRBV10-3 and TRBJ2-2, with D possibly being TRBD2 (7 bases). The material sequenced was peripheral blood. The CDR3 bases are TGTGCCATCAGTTACGGGGGGCCGCCCGGGGAGCTGTTTTTT. It codes for CAISYGGPPGELFF.